What follows describes a single T cell receptor (beta chain). Germline CDR1 MNHEY, CDR2 SVGAGI. J was trimmed by 10 bases and V by 9 bases; bases with no gene match: 7. The CDR3 length is 12 residues. Combining a sample-barcoded 5' primer with a J-beta primer mix, a second PCR ran for roughly 6 to 11 cycles. Via MiXCR, TCRdb re-called the 5' RACE reads, giving one row per CDR3 protein. This sample has approximately 580,000 distinct CDR3 sequences, with less than 25% found just once. This entry is derived from a study of blood T cells in healthy people across ages. These data also featured in a second study, about T cells of mothers and their children.

Sequencing used blood. The sequence came from a boy aged 5-17 years in good health. The chain couples TRBV6-5 to TRBJ2-4; TRBD1 agrees at 9 bases. CDR3 nucleotides: TGTGCCAGTCGGGACAGGGTGGATATTCAGTACTTC. Translation: CASRDRVDIQYF.